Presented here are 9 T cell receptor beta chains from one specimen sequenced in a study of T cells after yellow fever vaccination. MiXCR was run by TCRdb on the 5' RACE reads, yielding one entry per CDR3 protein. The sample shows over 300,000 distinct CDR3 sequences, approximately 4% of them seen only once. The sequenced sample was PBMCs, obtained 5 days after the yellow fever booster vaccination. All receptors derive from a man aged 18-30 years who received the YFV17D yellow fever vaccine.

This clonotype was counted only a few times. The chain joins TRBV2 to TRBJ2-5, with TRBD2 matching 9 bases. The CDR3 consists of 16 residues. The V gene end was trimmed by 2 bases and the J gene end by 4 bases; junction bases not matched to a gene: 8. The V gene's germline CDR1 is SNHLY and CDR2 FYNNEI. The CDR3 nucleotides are TGTGCCAGCAGTGAATCGCGAGCGGGGGGTCGAGAGACCCAGTACTTC. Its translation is CASSESRAGGRETQYF. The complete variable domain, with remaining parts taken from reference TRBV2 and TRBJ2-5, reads EPEVTQTPSHQVTQMGQEVILRCVPISNHLYFYWYRQILGQKVEFLVSFYNNEISEKSEIFDDQFSVERPDGSNFTLKIRSTKLEDSAMYFCASSESRAGGRETQYFGPGTRLLVL.

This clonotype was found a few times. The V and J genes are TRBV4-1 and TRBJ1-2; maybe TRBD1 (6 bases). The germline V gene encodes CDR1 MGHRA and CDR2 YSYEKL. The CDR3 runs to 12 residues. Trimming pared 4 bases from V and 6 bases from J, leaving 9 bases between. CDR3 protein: CASSRGGHGYTF. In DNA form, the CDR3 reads TGCGCCAGCAGCCGTGGGGGGCATGGCTACACCTTC.

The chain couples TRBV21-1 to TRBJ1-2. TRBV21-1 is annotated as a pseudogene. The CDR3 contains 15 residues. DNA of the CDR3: TGTGCCAGCAGTAACCGGGACAGCGGGAACTATGGCTACACCTTC. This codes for CASSNRDSGNYGYTF.

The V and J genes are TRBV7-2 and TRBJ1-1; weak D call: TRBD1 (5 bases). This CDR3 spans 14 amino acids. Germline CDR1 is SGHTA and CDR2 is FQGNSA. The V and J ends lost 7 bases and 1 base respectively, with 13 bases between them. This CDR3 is CASKWGAGNTEAFF. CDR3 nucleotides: TGTGCCAGCAAATGGGGCGCCGGGAACACTGAAGCTTTCTTT.

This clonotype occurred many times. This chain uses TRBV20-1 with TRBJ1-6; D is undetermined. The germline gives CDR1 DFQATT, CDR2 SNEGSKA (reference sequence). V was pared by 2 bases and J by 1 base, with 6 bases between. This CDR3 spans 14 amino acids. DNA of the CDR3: TGCAGTGCTAGAACCGGGTCCTATAATTCACCCCTCCACTTT. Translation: CSARTGSYNSPLHF.

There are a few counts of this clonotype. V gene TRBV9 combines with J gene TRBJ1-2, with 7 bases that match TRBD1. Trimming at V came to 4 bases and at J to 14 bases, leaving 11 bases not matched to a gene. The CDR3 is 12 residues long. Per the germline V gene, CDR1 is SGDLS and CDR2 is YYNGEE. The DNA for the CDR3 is TGTGCCAGCAGCCGGTTGACAGGGCAATTTACCTTC. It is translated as CASSRLTGQFTF.

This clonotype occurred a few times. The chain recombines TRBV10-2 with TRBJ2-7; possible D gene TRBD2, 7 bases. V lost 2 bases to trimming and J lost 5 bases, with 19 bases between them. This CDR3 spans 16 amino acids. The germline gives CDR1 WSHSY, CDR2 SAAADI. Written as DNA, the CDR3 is TGCGCCAGCAGTGAGGGTTGGGCGGGGGCTGACGACGAGCAGTACTTC. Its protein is CASSEGWAGADDEQYF.

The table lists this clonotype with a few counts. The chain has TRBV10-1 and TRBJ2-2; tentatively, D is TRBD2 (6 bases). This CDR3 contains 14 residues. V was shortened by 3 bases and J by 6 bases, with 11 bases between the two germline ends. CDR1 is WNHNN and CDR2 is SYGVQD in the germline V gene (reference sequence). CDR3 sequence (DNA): TGCGCCAGCAGTGATGTGTCGGGGGCCGGGGAGCTGTTTTTT. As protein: CASSDVSGAGELFF.

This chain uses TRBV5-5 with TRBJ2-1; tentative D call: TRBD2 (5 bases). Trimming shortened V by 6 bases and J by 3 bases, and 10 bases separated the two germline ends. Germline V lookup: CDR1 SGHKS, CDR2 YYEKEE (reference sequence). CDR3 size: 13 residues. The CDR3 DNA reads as TGTGCCAGCACGGTACTAGGCTACAATGAGCAGTTCTTC. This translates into CASTVLGYNEQFF.